The rows below give T cell receptor beta chains drawn from one sample of a study of T cell responses to AZD1222 COVID-19 vaccine. The method was immunoSEQ multiplex PCR; TCRdb's version includes in-frame clones alone and lacks a portion of them. The sample contains about 140,000 clones, over 90% of which appear only once. This sample comprised peripheral blood, obtained 28 days after the second AZD1222 dose. These TCRs come from an adult who received the AZD1222 COVID-19 vaccine. The CDR3 runs from the conserved cysteine through the conserved F or W. The D gene is left open where the match is weak. Part of the rows lack a size; the others show once, few, many or a class for expanded clones.

d_call | j_call | clone_size | v_call | cdr3_aa | cdr3_nt
NA | TRBJ2-7 | NA | TRBV20-1 | CSARKSYEQYF | TGCAGTGCCAGGAAGAGTTACGAGCAGTACTTC
NA | TRBJ1-2 | NA | TRBV12-3/TRBV12-4 | CASSLTGYGYTF | TGTGCCAGCAGTCTGACAGGCTATGGCTACACCTTC
NA | TRBJ2-7 | NA | TRBV4-3 | CASSQVEGMEQYF | TGCGCCAGCAGCCAAGTAGAGGGGATGGAGCAGTACTTC
TRBD1 | TRBJ1-1 | NA | TRBV7-2 | CASYRGLVLGTEAFF | TGTGCCAGCTACAGGGGGTTAGTTCTAGGCACTGAAGCTTTCTTT
NA | TRBJ1-5 | NA | TRBV29-1 | CSVEEGGGNQPQHF | TGCAGCGTTGAAGAGGGGGGGGGAAATCAGCCCCAGCATTTT
TRBD2 | TRBJ2-3 | NA | TRBV18 | CASSPPLAGSTDTQYF | TGTGCCAGCTCACCGCCCTTAGCGGGTAGCACAGATACGCAGTATTTT
TRBD1 | TRBJ1-5 | NA | TRBV19 | CASSIGTGGNQPQHF | TGTGCCAGTAGTATAGGGACAGGGGGCAATCAGCCCCAGCATTTT
NA | TRBJ1-4 | NA | TRBV7-8 | CASSETGQHNPTNEKLFF | TGTGCCAGCAGCGAGACAGGACAGCACAATCCAACTAATGAAAAACTGTTTTTT
NA | TRBJ2-7 | NA | TRBV6-2/TRBV6-3 | CASSYDGRGLYEQYF | TGTGCCAGCAGTTACGATGGCAGGGGCCTCTACGAGCAGTACTTC
TRBD1 | TRBJ1-1 | once | TRBV30 | CAWTRTGSEAFF | TGTGCCTGGACCAGGACAGGGTCCGAAGCTTTCTTT
NA | TRBJ2-7 | few | TRBV11-2 | CASSLGTIMGIYEQYF | TGTGCCAGCAGCTTAGGGACCATAATGGGGATCTACGAGCAGTACTTC
NA | TRBJ1-1 | NA | TRBV12-3/TRBV12-4 | CASSPPTAKEAFF | TGTGCCAGCAGCCCCCCGACTGCTAAAGAAGCTTTCTTT
NA | TRBJ2-5 | NA | TRBV2 | CASSERWGQETQYF | TGTGCCAGCAGTGAACGTTGGGGGCAAGAGACCCAGTACTTC
NA | TRBJ2-1 | once | TRBV6-5 | CAGQEASVHNEQFF | TGTGCCGGCCAGGAGGCTAGCGTCCACAATGAGCAGTTCTTC
NA | TRBJ2-7 | once | TRBV19 | CASSISVGKMGEQYF | TGTGCCAGTAGTATTTCGGTGGGCAAAATGGGAGAGCAGTACTTC
NA | TRBJ1-3 | NA | TRBV4-2 | CASSQDIPDGISGNTIYF | TGTGCCAGCAGCCAAGATATACCGGACGGGATTTCTGGAAACACCATATATTTT
NA | TRBJ2-1 | NA | TRBV9 | CASSVAMGGGEQFF | TGTGCCAGCAGCGTAGCTATGGGGGGCGGTGAGCAGTTCTTC
NA | TRBJ2-3 | NA | TRBV9 | CASSAKRVTDTQYF | TGTGCCAGCAGCGCCAAGCGGGTCACAGATACGCAGTATTTT
NA | TRBJ1-2 | NA | TRBV27 | CASSFRGGYGYTF | TGTGCCAGCAGTTTTAGGGGGGGCTATGGCTACACCTTC
TRBD1 | TRBJ1-1 | medium-sized | TRBV27 | CASLTTGVNTEAFF | TGTGCCAGCCTAACTACAGGGGTGAACACTGAAGCTTTCTTT
NA | TRBJ1-2 | NA | TRBV7-8 | CASSLREIGAGYTF | TGTGCCAGCAGCTTAAGGGAGATTGGCGCAGGCTACACCTTC
NA | TRBJ1-2 | NA | TRBV6-5 | CASSYSVRSYGYTF | TGTGCCAGCAGTTACTCAGTACGGAGCTATGGCTACACCTTC
NA | TRBJ2-1 | NA | TRBV27 | CASTDYNEQFF | TGTGCCAGCACCGACTACAATGAGCAGTTCTTC
NA | TRBJ1-1 | NA | TRBV7-6 | CASSAGTHTEAFF | TGTGCCAGCAGCGCCGGTACGCACACTGAAGCTTTCTTT
TRBD1 | TRBJ1-1 | NA | TRBV6-5 | CASSLFLQGTTEAFF | TGTGCCAGCAGTTTATTCTTACAGGGGACCACTGAAGCTTTCTTT
TRBD2 | TRBJ2-7 | NA | TRBV13 | CASSWTSGGFREQYF | TGTGCCAGCAGCTGGACTAGCGGGGGGTTCCGGGAGCAGTACTTC
NA | TRBJ1-1 | NA | TRBV12-5 | CASGFQENTEAFF | TGTGCTAGTGGTTTCCAGGAAAACACTGAAGCTTTCTTT
NA | TRBJ2-5 | NA | TRBV15 | CATSRRNGGQETQYF | TGTGCCACCAGCAGACGAAATGGGGGACAAGAGACCCAGTACTTC